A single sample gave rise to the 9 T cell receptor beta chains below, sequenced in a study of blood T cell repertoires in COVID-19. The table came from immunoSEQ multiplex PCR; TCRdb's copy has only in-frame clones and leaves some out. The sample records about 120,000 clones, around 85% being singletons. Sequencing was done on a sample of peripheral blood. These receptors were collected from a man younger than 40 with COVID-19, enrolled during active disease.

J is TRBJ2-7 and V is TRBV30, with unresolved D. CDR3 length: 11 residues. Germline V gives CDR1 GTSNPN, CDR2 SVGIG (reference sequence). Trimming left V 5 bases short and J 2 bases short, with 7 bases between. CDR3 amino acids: CAWGRAYEQYF. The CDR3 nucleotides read TGTGCCTGGGGACGGGCCTACGAGCAGTACTTC.

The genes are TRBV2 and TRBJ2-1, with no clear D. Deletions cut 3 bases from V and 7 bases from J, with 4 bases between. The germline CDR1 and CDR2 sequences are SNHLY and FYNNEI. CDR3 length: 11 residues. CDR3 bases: TGTGCCAGCAGTGAGCGTAATGAGCAGTTCTTC. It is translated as CASSERNEQFF.

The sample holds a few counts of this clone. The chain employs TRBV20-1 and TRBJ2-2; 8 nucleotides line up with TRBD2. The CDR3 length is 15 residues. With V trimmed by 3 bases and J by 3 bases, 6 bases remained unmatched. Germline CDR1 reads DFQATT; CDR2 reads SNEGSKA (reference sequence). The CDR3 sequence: CSASPGAGDTGELFF. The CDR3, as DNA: TGCAGTGCTAGTCCGGGAGCGGGAGACACCGGGGAGCTGTTTTTT.

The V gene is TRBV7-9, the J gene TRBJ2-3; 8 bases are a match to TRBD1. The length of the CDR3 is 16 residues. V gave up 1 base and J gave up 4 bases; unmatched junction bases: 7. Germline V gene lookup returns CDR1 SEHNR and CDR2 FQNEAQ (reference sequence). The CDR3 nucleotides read TGTGCCAGCAGCTTAGGAGTAGGACAGGGCCCAGATACGCAGTATTTT. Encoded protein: CASSLGVGQGPDTQYF.

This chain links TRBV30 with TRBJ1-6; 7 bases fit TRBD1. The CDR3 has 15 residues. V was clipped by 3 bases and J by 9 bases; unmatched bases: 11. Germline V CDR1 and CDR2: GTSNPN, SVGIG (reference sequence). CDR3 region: CAWRIWTGDSSPLHF. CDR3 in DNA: TGTGCCTGGAGGATCTGGACAGGCGACAGTTCACCCCTCCACTTT.

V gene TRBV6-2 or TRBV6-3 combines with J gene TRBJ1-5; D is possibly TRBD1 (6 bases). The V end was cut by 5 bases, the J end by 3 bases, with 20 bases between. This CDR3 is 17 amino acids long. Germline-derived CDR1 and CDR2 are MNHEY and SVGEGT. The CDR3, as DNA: TGTGCCAGCAGTGCCTCCGGGACAAAGAACCTCAATCAGCCCCAGCATTTT. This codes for CASSASGTKNLNQPQHF.

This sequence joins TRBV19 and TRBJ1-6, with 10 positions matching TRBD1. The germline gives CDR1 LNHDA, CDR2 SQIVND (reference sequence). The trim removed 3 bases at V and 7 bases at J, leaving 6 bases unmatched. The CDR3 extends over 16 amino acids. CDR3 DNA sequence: TGTGCCAGTAGTATTGGGACAGGGGATCCAAATTCACCCCTCCACTTT. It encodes CASSIGTGDPNSPLHF. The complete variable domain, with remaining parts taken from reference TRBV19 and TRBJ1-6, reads DGGITQSPKYLFRKEGQNVTLSCEQNLNHDAMYWYRQDPGQGLRLIYYSQIVNDFQKGDIAEGYSVSREKKESFPLTVTSAQKNPTAFYLCASSIGTGDPNSPLHFGNGTRLTVT.

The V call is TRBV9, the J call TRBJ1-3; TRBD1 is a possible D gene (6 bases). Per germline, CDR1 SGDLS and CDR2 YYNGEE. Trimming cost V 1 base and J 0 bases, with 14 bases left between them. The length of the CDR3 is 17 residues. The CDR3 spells CASSVTQGTSSGNTIYF. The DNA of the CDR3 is TGTGCCAGCAGCGTAACACAGGGAACTAGCTCTGGAAACACCATATATTTT.

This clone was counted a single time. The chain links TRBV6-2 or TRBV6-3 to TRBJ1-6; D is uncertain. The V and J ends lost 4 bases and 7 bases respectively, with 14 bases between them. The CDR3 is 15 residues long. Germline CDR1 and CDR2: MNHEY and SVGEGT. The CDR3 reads CASSSALGSNSPLHF. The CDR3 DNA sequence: TGTGCCAGCAGTTCCGCGCTGGGGAGCAATTCACCCCTCCACTTT.